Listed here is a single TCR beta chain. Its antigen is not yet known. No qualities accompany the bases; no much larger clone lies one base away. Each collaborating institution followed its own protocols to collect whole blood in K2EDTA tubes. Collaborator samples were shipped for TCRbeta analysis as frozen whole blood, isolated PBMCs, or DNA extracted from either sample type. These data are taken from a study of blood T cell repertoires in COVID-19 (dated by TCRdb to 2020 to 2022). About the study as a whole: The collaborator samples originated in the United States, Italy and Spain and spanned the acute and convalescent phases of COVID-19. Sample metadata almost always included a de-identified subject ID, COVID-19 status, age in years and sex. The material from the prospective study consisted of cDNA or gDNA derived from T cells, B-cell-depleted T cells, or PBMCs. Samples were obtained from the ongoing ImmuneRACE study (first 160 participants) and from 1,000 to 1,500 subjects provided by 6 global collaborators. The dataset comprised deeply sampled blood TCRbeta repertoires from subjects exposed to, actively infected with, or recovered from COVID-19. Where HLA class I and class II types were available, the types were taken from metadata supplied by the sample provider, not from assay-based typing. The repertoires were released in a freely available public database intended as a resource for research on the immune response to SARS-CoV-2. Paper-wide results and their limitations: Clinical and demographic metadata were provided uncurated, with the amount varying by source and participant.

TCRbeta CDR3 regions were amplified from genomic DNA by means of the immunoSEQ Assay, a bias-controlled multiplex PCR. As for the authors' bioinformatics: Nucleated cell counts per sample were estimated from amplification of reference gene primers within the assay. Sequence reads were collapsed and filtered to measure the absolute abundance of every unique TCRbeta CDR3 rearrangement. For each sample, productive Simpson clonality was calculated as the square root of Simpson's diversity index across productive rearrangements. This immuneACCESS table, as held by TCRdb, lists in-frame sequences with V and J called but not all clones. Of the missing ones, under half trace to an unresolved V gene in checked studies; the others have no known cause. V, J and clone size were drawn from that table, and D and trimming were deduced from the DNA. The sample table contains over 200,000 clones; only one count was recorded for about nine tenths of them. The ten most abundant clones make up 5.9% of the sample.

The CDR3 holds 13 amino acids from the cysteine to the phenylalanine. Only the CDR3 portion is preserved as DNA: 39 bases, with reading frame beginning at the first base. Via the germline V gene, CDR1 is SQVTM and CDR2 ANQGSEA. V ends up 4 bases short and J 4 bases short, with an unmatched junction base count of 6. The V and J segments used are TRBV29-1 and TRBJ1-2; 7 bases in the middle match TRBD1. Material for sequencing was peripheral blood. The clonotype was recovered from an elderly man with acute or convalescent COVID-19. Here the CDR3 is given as CSVAGTAAYGYTF. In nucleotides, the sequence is TGCAGCGTTGCCGGGACAGCCGCCTATGGCTACACCTTC.